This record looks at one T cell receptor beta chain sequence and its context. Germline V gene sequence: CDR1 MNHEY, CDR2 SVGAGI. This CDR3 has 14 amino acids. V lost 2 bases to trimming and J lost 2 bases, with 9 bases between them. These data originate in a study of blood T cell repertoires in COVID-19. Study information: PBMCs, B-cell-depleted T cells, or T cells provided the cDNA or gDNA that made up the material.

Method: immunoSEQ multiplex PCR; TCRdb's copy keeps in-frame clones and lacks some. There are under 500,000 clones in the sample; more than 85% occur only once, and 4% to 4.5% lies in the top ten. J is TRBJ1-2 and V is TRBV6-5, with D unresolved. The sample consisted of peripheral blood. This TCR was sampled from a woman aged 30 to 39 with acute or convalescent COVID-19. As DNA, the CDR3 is TGTGCCAGCAGTTACCGGGGTGGAAACTATGGCTACACCTTC. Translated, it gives CASSYRGGNYGYTF.